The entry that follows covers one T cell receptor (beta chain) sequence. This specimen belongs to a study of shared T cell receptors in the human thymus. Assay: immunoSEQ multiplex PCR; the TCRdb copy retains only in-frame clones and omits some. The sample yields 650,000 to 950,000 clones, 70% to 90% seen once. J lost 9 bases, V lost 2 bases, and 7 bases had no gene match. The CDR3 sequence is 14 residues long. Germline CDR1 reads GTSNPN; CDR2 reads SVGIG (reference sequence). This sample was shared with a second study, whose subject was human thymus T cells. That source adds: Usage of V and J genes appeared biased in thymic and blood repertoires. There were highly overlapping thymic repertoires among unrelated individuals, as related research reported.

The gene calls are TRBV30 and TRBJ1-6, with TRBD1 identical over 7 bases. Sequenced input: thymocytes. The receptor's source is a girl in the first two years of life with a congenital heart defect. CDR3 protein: CAWSTTGAGSPLHF. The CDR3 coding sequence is TGTGCCTGGAGTACCACAGGGGCTGGTTCACCCCTCCACTTT.